These 5 T cell receptor beta chains share one sample of origin, sequenced in a study of cytomegalovirus exposure and HLA in healthy donors. TCRdb's table, derived via immunoSEQ multiplex PCR, lists solely in-frame clones and lacks some. The sample carries tens of thousands of clones, around 90% recorded once. Sequencing input: PBMCs. These receptors were obtained from a woman younger than 35 in good health and CMV-seronegative.

The chain recombines TRBV10-1 with TRBJ2-1; 7 bases are a match to TRBD1. V lost 6 bases and J lost 0; bases outside the gene matches: 2. Germline CDR1 WNHNN, CDR2 SYGVQD (reference sequence). This CDR3 is 14 amino acids long. CDR3 residues: CASRGTDSYNEQFF. The CDR3 DNA reads as TGCGCCAGCAGGGGGACAGACTCCTACAATGAGCAGTTCTTC.

V is TRBV4-2 and J is TRBJ2-3; possible D gene TRBD2, 6 bases. The V end lost 1 base, the J end lost 4 bases, and 9 bases lay between the germline ends. This CDR3 region has 14 residues. The germline gives CDR1 LGHNA, CDR2 YNFKEQ. The CDR3 loop is CASSQGREADTQYF. CDR3 DNA sequence: TGTGCCAGCAGCCAAGGGAGGGAAGCAGATACGCAGTATTTT.

The chain has TRBV6-5 and TRBJ2-3; D unresolved. The length of the CDR3 is 11 residues. V shed 2 bases and J shed 8 bases, with 5 bases lying between them. Germline CDR1 MNHEY, CDR2 SVGAGI. The CDR3, as DNA: TGTGCCAGCAGTTACGGGCCTACGCAGTATTTT. Encoded protein: CASSYGPTQYF.

The chain has TRBV19 and TRBJ2-7; a possible D gene is TRBD2 (6 bases). The V gene's germline CDR1 is LNHDA and CDR2 SQIVND (reference sequence). Trimming took off 7 bases at V and 8 bases at J, with 18 bases between the two ends. The CDR3 sequence is 13 residues long. In DNA form, the CDR3 reads TGTGCCAGTACCACCCAGGCTGGCGGGAAGCAGTACTTC. It is translated as CASTTQAGGKQYF.

The chain uses TRBV7-7 and TRBJ2-3; D may be TRBD2 (6 bases). Per germline, CDR1 SSHAT and CDR2 FNYEAQ (reference sequence). This CDR3 is 15 amino acids long. Trimming cost V 1 base and J 0 bases, with 8 bases left between them. CDR3 region: CASSLGRGSTDTQYF. The CDR3 nucleotides read TGTGCCAGCAGCTTAGGGCGGGGCAGCACAGATACGCAGTATTTT.